These 26 T cell receptor beta chains came from one sample sequenced in a study of human thymus T cells. Profiled with immunoSEQ multiplex PCR; TCRdb holds only in-frame clones, not every one. The table records 65,000 to 90,000 clones, roughly 96% of them present only once. Resections obtained during corrective heart surgery supplied the thymus tissue. The specimen sequenced was thymus tissue. Receptor source: a girl in the first two years of life with a congenital heart defect but otherwise immunologically healthy.

V is TRBV11-2 and J is TRBJ2-7, with no clear D. V was cut by 1 base and J by 4 bases, with 11 bases left in between. The CDR3 sequence is 14 residues long. Germline V gene sequence: CDR1 SGHAT, CDR2 FQNNGV. The CDR3 reads CASSLGGRKYEQYF. In DNA form, the CDR3 reads TGTGCCAGCAGCTTAGGTGGCAGAAAATACGAGCAGTACTTC.

The chain recombines TRBV4-3 with TRBJ2-1; TRBD2 matches at 7 bases. V lost 0 bases to trimming and J lost 5 bases; unmatched junction nucleotides: 16. The CDR3 length is 19 residues. The V gene's germline CDR1 is LGHNA and CDR2 YSLEER. This CDR3 is CASSQDYFVGGGPHNEQFF. The CDR3 coding sequence is TGCGCCAGCAGCCAAGATTACTTCGTGGGGGGAGGGCCCCACAATGAGCAGTTCTTC.

There are a few counts of this clone. Written as DNA, the CDR3 is TGTGCCACCGGCCCGCCGGGCTACACCTTC. Translating it yields CATGPPGYTF. V usage is TRBV15 and J usage is TRBJ1-2; the D is unclear. Trimming removed 8 bases from V and 8 bases from J, with 9 bases in between. The germline CDR1 and CDR2 sequences are LNHNV and YYDKDF (reference sequence). The CDR3 sequence is 10 residues long. The full variable domain, with the rest looked up from reference TRBV15 and TRBJ1-2, is DAMVIQNPRYQVTQFGKPVTLSCSQTLNHNVMYWYQQKSSQAPKLLFHYYDKDFNNEADTPDNFQSRRPNTSFCFLDIRSPGLGDTAMYLCATGPPGYTFGSGTRLTVV.

In this sample, this clone turned up once. The chain is built from TRBV10-3 and TRBJ2-5; D not resolved. Germline lookup yields CDR1 ENHRY and CDR2 SYGVKD. V lost 4 bases and J lost 2, with 8 bases in between. This CDR3 comprises 13 residues. The chain's CDR3 is CAISAAVQETQYF. DNA of the CDR3: TGTGCCATCAGTGCCGCGGTACAAGAGACCCAGTACTTC.

This clone was found once. The chain links TRBV5-1 to TRBJ2-5; TRBD2 agrees at 10 bases. J lost 5 bases, V lost 0 bases, and 7 bases had no gene match. The CDR3 contains 16 residues. In germline, CDR1 is SGHRS, CDR2 YFSETQ. The CDR3 here is CASSLEAGGPGETQYF. As DNA, the CDR3 is TGCGCCAGCAGCTTGGAAGCGGGAGGGCCTGGGGAGACCCAGTACTTC.

The V call is TRBV18, the J call TRBJ2-5; D tentatively fits TRBD1 or TRBD2 (5 bases each). The CDR3 spans 15 residues. CDR1 and CDR2 (germline): KGHSH, LQKENI. Trimming stripped 8 bases from V and 1 base from J, with 17 bases between. CDR3 nucleotides: TGTGCCAGCCGGAAAACGGGGCAGACCCAAGAGACCCAGTACTTC. Its translation: CASRKTGQTQETQYF. The whole variable domain, filled in from reference TRBV18 and TRBJ2-5, reads NAGVMQNPRHLVRRRGQEARLRCSPMKGHSHVYWYRQLPEEGLKFMVYLQKENIIDESGMPKERFSAEFPKEGPSILRIQQVVRGDSAAYFCASRKTGQTQETQYFGPGTRLLVL.

The chain is built from TRBV19 and TRBJ1-2, with D possibly TRBD1 on 5 matching bases. The V gene's germline CDR1 is LNHDA and CDR2 SQIVND (reference sequence). The ends were cut back, 5 bases at V and 0 bases at J, with 7 bases in the middle. This CDR3 contains 13 residues. The CDR3 nucleotides are TGTGCCAGTAGTCAGGGCTCTAACTATGGCTACACCTTC. Its translation is CASSQGSNYGYTF.

The chain carries TRBV7-2 and TRBJ2-3; D may be TRBD1 (5 bases). The germline V gene encodes CDR1 SGHTA and CDR2 FQGNSA. V dropped 8 bases and J dropped 1 base, with 19 bases sitting between them. The CDR3 sequence is 16 residues long. The CDR3 region has the DNA TGTGCCAGCGACTCCGCCAGGGAAACGGGCACAGATACGCAGTATTTT. Translation: CASDSARETGTDTQYF.

The chain is built from TRBV10-1 and TRBJ2-2; 12 nucleotides align to TRBD2. V lost 2 bases and J lost 2; bases outside the gene matches: 12. The CDR3 spans 20 residues. Germline CDR1 reads WNHNN; CDR2 reads SYGVQD (reference sequence). The CDR3, as DNA: TGCGCCAGCAGTGAGGATGGACTAGCGGGACCTTCCATCAACACCGGGGAGCTGTTTTTT. Protein product: CASSEDGLAGPSINTGELFF.

The rearrangement joins TRBV5-1 to TRBJ2-1; D may be TRBD1 or TRBD2 (6 bases each). CDR3 length equals 17 residues. V was cut by 7 bases and J by 5 bases, with 25 bases left in between. CDR1 and CDR2 (germline): SGHRS, YFSETQ. The CDR3 spells CASSTEGVGGFHNEQFF. DNA of the CDR3: TGCGCCAGCTCCACAGAAGGGGTAGGGGGGTTTCACAATGAGCAGTTCTTC.

The V call is TRBV10-3, the J call TRBJ2-7; tentative D call: TRBD2 (6 bases). The CDR3 totals 11 residues. The V end was cut by 4 bases, the J end by 7 bases, with 8 bases between. Looked up from germline, CDR1 is ENHRY and CDR2 is SYGVKD. The CDR3 nucleotides read TGTGCCATCAGTGGGGCGGGGGAGCAGTACTTC. The encoded protein is CAISGAGEQYF.

The genes are TRBV5-1 and TRBJ2-3; 9 nucleotides align to TRBD2. This CDR3 is 16 amino acids long. Germline trimming cut 5 bases from V and 2 bases from J; bases unmatched to any gene: 9. Germline CDR1 SGHRS, CDR2 YFSETQ. This chain's CDR3 is CASSNLSGSYTDTQYF. CDR3 in DNA: TGCGCCAGCAGTAATCTTAGCGGGAGTTACACAGATACGCAGTATTTT.

V is TRBV14 and J is TRBJ1-2; no clear D. Germline assignment: CDR1 SGHDN and CDR2 FVKESK. The CDR3 covers 15 residues. V shed 1 base and J shed 4 bases, with 13 bases lying between them. In DNA form, the CDR3 reads TGTGCCAGCAGCCAAGCGGACTTGGACCTCTATGGCTACACCTTC. This gives the protein CASSQADLDLYGYTF.

This chain joins TRBV9 and TRBJ1-1, with 10 bases aligning to TRBD1. The CDR3 has 17 amino acids. Unmatched junction bases numbered 10, after V lost 0 bases and J lost 5 bases. CDR1 is SGDLS and CDR2 is YYNGEE in the germline V gene. The CDR3 DNA follows: TGTGCCAGCAGCGTAGCGAGGGACAGGGGAGGAGGAACTGAAGCTTTCTTT. Translation gives CASSVARDRGGGTEAFF.

The V call is TRBV5-1, the J call TRBJ2-7, with TRBD2 matching over 9 bases. V dropped 3 bases and J dropped 3; count of bases not matched to a gene: 19. The CDR3 runs to 19 residues. The V gene's germline CDR1 is SGHRS and CDR2 YFSETQ. The CDR3 loop reads CASSCLGMAGGPRHYEQYF. CDR3 DNA: TGCGCCAGCAGCTGTCTAGGTATGGCGGGAGGGCCCCGACACTACGAGCAGTACTTC.

The chain has TRBV12-5 and TRBJ2-5, with a possible D match to TRBD1 (5 bases). The CDR3 spans 12 residues. V was shortened by 6 bases and J by 3 bases, with 8 bases between the two germline ends. Looked up from germline, CDR1 is LGHNT and CDR2 is FRNRAP. CDR3 in amino acids: CASGGEEETQYF. The CDR3 nucleotides read TGTGCTAGTGGAGGGGAAGAAGAGACCCAGTACTTC.

V usage is TRBV30 and J usage is TRBJ1-2; 9 bases map to TRBD1. J gave up 8 bases and V 0 bases, and 7 bases lay outside the gene matches. Germline V gene sequence: CDR1 GTSNPN, CDR2 SVGIG (reference sequence). The CDR3 is made up of 14 amino acids. CDR3 bases: TGTGCCTGGAGTGTCGGGACAGGGTTTCGGGGCTACACCTTC. This codes for CAWSVGTGFRGYTF.

V is TRBV25-1 and J is TRBJ1-1; no reliable D call. The CDR3 has 15 residues. Germline values: CDR1 MGHDK, CDR2 SYGVNS. V was shortened by 5 bases and J by 0 bases, with 13 bases between the two germline ends. The CDR3 DNA follows: TGTGCCAGCAGTTTGGTGGGAAGTTTGAACACTGAAGCTTTCTTT. It codes for CASSLVGSLNTEAFF.

The V and J genes are TRBV29-1 and TRBJ1-2; possibly TRBD1 for D (5 bases). Germline CDR1 is SQVTM and CDR2 is ANQGSEA. V was cut by 1 base and J by 2 bases, with 11 bases left in between. This CDR3 spans 14 amino acids. The CDR3 loop reads CSVEGGMSNYGYTF. The DNA of the CDR3 is TGCAGCGTTGAAGGGGGCATGTCAAACTATGGCTACACCTTC. The entire variable domain, with the rest obtained from reference TRBV29-1 and TRBJ1-2, is as follows: SAVISQKPSRDICQRGTSLTIQCQVDSQVTMMFWYRQQPGQSLTLIATANQGSEATYESGFVIDKFPISRPNLTFSTLTVSNMSPEDSSIYLCSVEGGMSNYGYTFGSGTRLTVV.

This clone was seen once. The chain carries TRBV7-8 and TRBJ2-3, with D possibly matching TRBD2 (6 bases). This CDR3 comprises 17 residues. V lost 4 bases and J lost 4, with 21 bases in between. Germline V gene data show CDR1 as SGHVS and CDR2 as FQNEAQ. The CDR3 sequence is CASSSVGRDGSADTQYF. The CDR3 bases are TGTGCCAGCAGCTCGGTGGGGCGGGACGGGTCGGCAGATACGCAGTATTTT.

The gene calls are TRBV10-2 and TRBJ2-5; no reliable D call. This CDR3 spans 11 amino acids. Germline V CDR1 and CDR2: WSHSY, SAAADI. Trimming removed 6 bases from V and 1 base from J, with 3 bases in between. CDR3 in amino acids: CASRFQETQYF. In nucleotides, the CDR3 is TGCGCCAGCAGATTCCAAGAGACCCAGTACTTC.

A note on this clone: An end of the junction does not agree with germline; a read error may underlie this. The J gene is TRBJ1-3, the V gene TRBV4-3; D not resolved. CDR1 LGHNA and CDR2 YSLEER come from the germline V gene. The length of the CDR3 is 17 residues. The CDR3 loop reads CASSQARTDPSGNTIYF. The CDR3 DNA follows: TGCGCCAGCAGTCAAGCCCGGACGGATCCCTCTGGAAACACCATATATTTT.

CDR3 nucleotide sequence: TGTGCCAGCAGTTTAGAACGGGAGTTGAGCACAGATACGCAGTATTTT. It is translated as CASSLERELSTDTQYF. V gene TRBV27 combines with J gene TRBJ2-3; weak D call: TRBD2 (6 bases). CDR3 length equals 16 residues. Per the germline V gene, CDR1 is MNHEY and CDR2 is SMNVEV (reference sequence). Trimming shortened V by 2 bases and J by 0 bases, and 12 bases separated the two germline ends.

The V and J genes are TRBV4-3 and TRBJ1-1; 10 bases fit TRBD1. Looked up from germline, CDR1 is LGHNA and CDR2 is YSLEER. This CDR3 has 14 residues. V was clipped by 4 bases and J by 4 bases; unmatched bases: 3. CDR3 sequence (DNA): TGCGCCAGCAGCCCGGGACAGGGGAGCACTGAAGCTTTCTTT. This gives the protein CASSPGQGSTEAFF.

The CDR3 DNA follows: TGTGCCAGCAGCTTAGATGATAACTCGACCGGATTTATATCCTATGGCTACACCTTC. This codes for CASSLDDNSTGFISYGYTF. This chain joins TRBV7-9 and TRBJ1-2; D is uncertain. Trimming stripped 1 base from V and 4 bases from J, with 25 bases between. The CDR3 totals 19 residues. From germline, CDR1 is SEHNR and CDR2 FQNEAQ (reference sequence).

The J gene is TRBJ2-2, the V gene TRBV6-6; unclear D gene. Trimming took off 0 bases at V and 2 bases at J, with 10 bases between the two ends. The CDR3 has 16 amino acids. From germline, CDR1 is MNHNY and CDR2 SVGAGI (reference sequence). The CDR3 here is CASSYSRLDNTGELFF. The CDR3 bases are TGTGCCAGCAGTTACTCGCGTTTGGATAACACCGGGGAGCTGTTTTTT.